This TCR beta chain comes out of a study of control samples from healthy donors and cancer patients. This CDR3 spans 16 amino acids. Germline V gene lookup returns CDR1 MGHRA and CDR2 YSYEKL. Repertoires were generated with immunoSEQ multiplex PCR, while TCRdb's copy carries only in-frame clones and drops some. The sample carries approximately 130,000 clones, just under 90% recorded once. Worth noting for this clone: The junction departs from germline at one end; a sequencing error may be responsible.

Sequencing input: blood. The clonotype comes from a man younger than 40 in good health. This chain connects TRBV4-1 to TRBJ1-2; TRBD1 is a possible D gene (6 bases). The CDR3 coding sequence is TGCGCCTGCAGCCAAGGGAGGGGGGGACTGGGTGAAGGCTACACCTTC. It encodes CACSQGRGGLGEGYTF.